This TCR beta chain was sequenced for a study of T cell repertoires in cytomegalovirus infection. Study as a whole: CMV epitopes used comprised recently identified HLA-C-restricted ones and well-studied HLA-B-restricted ones. Public TCR beta signatures were indicative of both CMV infection and a matching HLA type. Study-wide results and limits: Across the ex vivo response, the dominant clonotypes were HLA-C-restricted CMV-specific TCR beta clonotypes. Adding up the frequency of public TCR beta families identified people who carried CMV plus the relevant HLA.

TCRdb ran MiXCR on the reads and lists one entry per CDR3 protein. The repertoire holds approximately 340,000 distinct CDR3 sequences, with around 29% as singletons. With regard to this clonotype: Its target is not known.

The sequence was obtained from a human donor in good health (CMV status not recorded). Some clones in this sample may be carry-over from other donors' samples. The sample in question was cultured PBMCs, obtained from culture after CMV antigen stimulation.

The CDR3 here is CASSRRLGGGNEQFF. DNA of the CDR3: TGTGCCAGCAGCCGTCGACTAGGGGGGGGCAATGAGCAGTTCTTC. V and J are TRBV27 and TRBJ2-1, with D possibly matching TRBD2 (7 bases). The CDR3 runs 15 residues. V was cut by 6 bases and J by 6 bases, with 18 bases left in between. The germline gives CDR1 MNHEY, CDR2 SMNVEV (reference sequence).